The T cell receptor beta chain under discussion was sequenced for a study of cytomegalovirus exposure and HLA in healthy donors. Primers for the PCR totalled 60 Vbeta and 13 Jbeta. Profiled with immunoSEQ multiplex PCR; TCRdb holds only in-frame clones, not every one. The sample has around 130,000 clones; approximately 74% are singletons. Study-level findings and limits: In a later analysis, HLA-associated beta chains showed higher expansion and lower generation probabilities than comparable chains. Later on, a genetic analysis was performed. It linked a missense variant in DCLRE1C with V- and J-gene trimming of TCR beta.

The V and J ends lost 4 bases and 5 bases, in that order; junction bases with no gene match: 5. The CDR3 is 14 residues long. CDR1 and CDR2 from the germline V gene are MNHNS and SASEGT. With respect to this clone: The antigen is not known.

At sampling all donors were nominally healthy, likely with unrecorded immune exposures. The V gene is TRBV6-1, the J gene TRBJ2-5, with 9 positions matching TRBD1. The specimen was PBMCs. The clonotype was recovered from a man in his forties in good health and CMV-seropositive. The CDR3 reads CASSVGQGLETQYF. CDR3 sequence (DNA): TGTGCCAGCAGTGTGGGACAGGGCCTGGAGACCCAGTACTTC.